Sequencing of this TCR beta chain was carried out in a study of cytomegalovirus exposure and HLA in healthy donors. Vbeta (60) and Jbeta (13) primers were used in the PCR. Assay used: immunoSEQ multiplex PCR; TCRdb lists only in-frame clones, some missing. The sample lists approximately 150,000 clones; over 70% were seen once. There are 13 residues in the CDR3. J was trimmed by 2 bases and V by 6 bases; bases with no gene match: 4. Germline CDR1 is ENHRY and CDR2 is SYGVKD. In the case of this clone: Its antigen is not known. This CDR3 is also generated by other DNA sequences in the sample.

Study-level results: Sequencing probably produced one cluster of sequence variants that were highly shared.

Sequenced material: PBMCs. J is TRBJ2-7 and V is TRBV10-3; 7 bases match TRBD1. The receptor's source is a man aged 25-40 years in good health and CMV-seropositive. The CDR3: CAISEGQPYEQYF. The CDR3 DNA sequence: TGTGCCATCAGCGAGGGACAGCCCTACGAGCAGTACTTC.